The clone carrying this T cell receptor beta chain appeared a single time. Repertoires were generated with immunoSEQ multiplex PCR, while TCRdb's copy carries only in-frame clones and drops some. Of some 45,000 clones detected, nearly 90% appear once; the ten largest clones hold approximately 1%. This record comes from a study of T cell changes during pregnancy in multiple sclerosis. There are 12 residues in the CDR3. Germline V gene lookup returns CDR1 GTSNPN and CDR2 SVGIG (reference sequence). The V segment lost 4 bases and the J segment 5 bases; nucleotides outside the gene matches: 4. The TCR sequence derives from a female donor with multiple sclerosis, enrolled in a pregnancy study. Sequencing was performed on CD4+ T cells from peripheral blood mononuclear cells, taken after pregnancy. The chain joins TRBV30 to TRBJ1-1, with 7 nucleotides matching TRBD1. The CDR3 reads CAWMRGLTEAFF. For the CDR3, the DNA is TGTGCCTGGATGAGGGGGCTAACTGAAGCTTTCTTT.